This entry is about one T cell receptor beta chain. This record comes from a study of control samples from healthy donors and cancer patients. Profiling relied on immunoSEQ multiplex PCR, and the TCRdb table lists in-frame clones only, not all of them. Seen here are fewer than 85,000 clones, roughly 89% observed once, and the top ten hold 15% to 18%. The origin of this receptor is a man between 25 and 39 years old in good health. Sequencing was performed on blood.

The CDR3 DNA is TGTGCCAGCAGTTCAGGCCAGGGCCGAAACACCATATATTTT. It codes for CASSSGQGRNTIYF. The rearrangement joins TRBV28 to TRBJ1-3, with D perhaps matching TRBD1 (5 bases). The CDR3 loop spans 14 amino acids. CDR1 is MDHEN and CDR2 is SYDVKM in the germline V gene. Trimming took 4 bases from V and 5 from J, leaving 12 bases between them.